This T cell receptor beta chain appears in the sequencing data of a study of blood T cell repertoires in COVID-19. Study-level information: Samples representing acute and convalescent COVID-19 were sourced from the United States, Italy and Spain. PBMCs, B-cell-depleted T cells, or T cells were the source of the cDNA or gDNA that made up the material.

Authors' analysis steps: Amplified reference gene primers provided the basis for estimating nucleated cell counts. TCRdb keeps only in-frame clones here, not all; method: immunoSEQ multiplex PCR. V, J and clone size are taken as reported in that table, and D and trimming were inferred from the DNA itself. The sample consists of more than 250,000 clones, around 89% of them appearing once. Individuals aged about 18 to 89 years were recruited from about two dozen US areas. There are a few counts of this clone. A read error may account for a junction end that differs from germline. Germline assignment: CDR1 SSHAT and CDR2 FNYEAQ (reference sequence). There are 19 residues in the CDR3.

This TCR came from a woman aged 40 to 50 with acute COVID-19. Sequenced material: PBMCs or T cells enriched from blood (not recorded which). The chain uses TRBV7-7 and TRBJ2-2; 10 bases map to TRBD1. This chain's CDR3 is CASSFLVLTGQGSTGELFF. As DNA, the CDR3 is TGTGCTAGCAGCTTTCTCGTACTTACGGGACAGGGGAGCACCGGGGAGCTGTTTTTT.